This T cell receptor beta chain derives from a study of T cell responses to AZD1222 COVID-19 vaccine (dated by TCRdb to 2020 to 2022). Describing the broader study: AZD1222 recipients whose second dose came at about 4 weeks and those whose second dose came at about 12 weeks were combined into one group, since spike-specific TCR depth and breadth did not differ between the two schedules. Trial participants were enrolled by age into 18-55, 56-69 and 70-plus year subgroups, with roughly 160, 29 and 62 TCR-sequenced participants respectively. TCR sequencing was performed for about 240 trial participants, of whom roughly 200 were given two doses of AZD1222 and around 26 were given two doses of MenACWY control vaccine. Summary of the overall study and its limitations: Because no samples from the day 14 peak response were available, repertoires could be characterized only after the peak T cell response. A significant rise in spike-specific TCR breadth and depth was observed after two AZD1222 doses relative to day 0 and relative to MenACWY recipients. Participants were mostly white British and included more females than males, and it was suggested by the authors that clonal diversity may have been underestimated. Conclusions about previously exposed vaccinees are limited, since just six or seven AZD1222 recipients were seropositive for SARS-CoV-2 at baseline. In the small 56-69-year group, the increase in depth fell short of significance, most likely because of low power. The whole spike protein was spanned by vaccine-associated CD4 TCRs, and dominant responses were seen in regions 160-218 and 743-854. Epitopes outside the regions mutated in the B.1.351 and B.1.1.7 variants were reportedly recognized by nearly half of the unique spike-specific TCRs.

Details on this clone: The antigen this receptor binds is unknown. Base qualities were left out, and no much larger clone turns up one base away.

The sample's time point, from its label and the paper: baseline before first vaccination. Vaccinee samples came from UK trials COV001 and COV002, including a single-blind randomized controlled phase 2/3 trial of AZD1222 (ChAdOx1 nCoV-19) in healthy adults. For TCRbeta chain sequencing, PBMC samples were collected from trial participants at day 0 and at day 28 after the second dose. Trimming takes 5 bases from V and 4 bases from J, and the germline ends sit 6 bases apart. Taken from the germline V gene (reference sequence), the CDR1 and CDR2 loops are DFQATT and SNEGSKA. The CDR3 starts with the cysteine, ends with the phenylalanine, and has 11 residues. Of the read, only the CDR3 DNA is kept; its 33 bases are in frame from base 1. The CDR3 regions of human TCRbeta chains were subjected to immunosequencing. Turning to the authors' computational methods: Repertoire TCRs were matched against a reference library of SARS-CoV-2-specific TCRs generated with the MIRA antigen-specificity platform. Breadth was defined as the fraction of unique TCRs that were SARS-CoV-2-associated. Depth was defined as the fraction of total T cells that were SARS-CoV-2-associated. Using the MIRA data, each spike-specific TCR was assigned both to the spike region to which the TCR was reactive and to a CD4 or CD8 class. Log10-transformed breadth and depth values were compared by one-way ANOVA with Sidak's multiple comparisons tests. Not all clones reach the TCRdb copy of this immuneACCESS table, which keeps in-frame sequences only. Checked studies attribute under half of the gap to unresolved V genes and leave the rest unexplained. That table is the source of V, J and clone size, and D and trimming were worked out from the DNA. The sample table holds about 100,000 clones, of which 85% to 90% were seen once. 4% to 6% of the sample comes from the top ten.

The receptor was derived from an adult in good health. The specimen comprised peripheral blood, sampled on day 0 of AZD1222 vaccination. The chain was built from TRBV20-1 and TRBJ2-1, with an unclear D gene assignment. CDR3 loop: CSAHNYNEQFF. The base sequence is TGCAGTGCTCACAATTACAATGAGCAGTTCTTC.